Sequencing of this TCR beta chain was carried out in a study of Graves' ophthalmopathy and Graves' hyperthyroidism. V shed 4 bases and J shed 5 bases, with 18 bases lying between them. The CDR3 is 17 amino acids. From germline, CDR1 is MNHNS and CDR2 SASEGT. Using RNA transcripts, the TCR beta CDR3 regions were amplified. Following a first-round RT-PCR that used HTBI primers, a second-round multiplex PCR was carried out. TCRdb processed the multiplex PCR reads anew with MiXCR; each CDR3 protein has one entry. The sample lists 300,000 to 350,000 distinct CDR3 sequences, about 17% occurring once. General study results and limits: Ophthalmopathy progression predictions by the model showed nearly 75% specificity and roughly 70% sensitivity. The authors also found most expanded thyroid clonotypes above 0.001 frequency in blood.

With respect to this clonotype: No antigen is known for it.

The source material was peripheral blood. The receptor's source is an adult man with Graves' ophthalmopathy. V and J are TRBV6-1 and TRBJ1-6; possibly TRBD1 for D (5 bases). CDR3 sequence (DNA): TGTGCCAGCAGTGCTAATGGGCAGGGCGTGAATAATTCACCCCTCCACTTT. Amino acids: CASSANGQGVNNSPLHF.